The 24 T cell receptor beta chains below come from one sample, sequenced in a study of identical twins. TCRdb analysed the 5' RACE reads with MiXCR anew, one entry per CDR3 protein. This repertoire shows around 530,000 distinct CDR3 sequences, 13% to 15% found once; its top ten account for 0.44%. The same data also contributed to another study, on yellow fever vaccine responses in identical twins.

Sequencing used CD4+ T cells sorted from blood. Source of these receptors: a woman aged 18-30 years in good health.

The chain links TRBV4-1 to TRBJ2-4; 9 bases are a match to TRBD1. The ends lost 4 bases at V and 7 bases at J; junction bases unmatched: 5. The CDR3 totals 14 residues. The germline gives CDR1 MGHRA, CDR2 YSYEKL. The CDR3 protein is CASSPGQGYNIQYF. The CDR3 DNA follows: TGCGCCAGCAGCCCGGGACAGGGTTACAACATTCAGTACTTC.

The chain is built from TRBV4-2 and TRBJ2-3, with D perhaps matching TRBD2 (6 bases). Trimming stripped 2 bases from V and 3 bases from J, with 15 bases between. Looked up from germline, CDR1 is LGHNA and CDR2 is YNFKEQ. The CDR3 runs to 16 residues. CDR3 coding DNA: TGTGCCAGCAGCCAAATGGTGGCGGGAAAAACAGATACGCAGTATTTT. It codes for CASSQMVAGKTDTQYF.

The rearrangement joins TRBV4-2 to TRBJ2-1; D is possibly TRBD1 (6 bases). V lost 1 base and J 8 bases, leaving 18 bases between the germline ends. Germline V lookup: CDR1 LGHNA, CDR2 YNFKEQ. This CDR3 comprises 16 residues. CDR3 coding DNA: TGTGCCAGCAGCCAAGTCTCAGCGGCGAAGGGGGATGAGCAGTTCTTC. It is translated as CASSQVSAAKGDEQFF.

This clonotype was seen many times. This chain uses TRBV5-1 with TRBJ1-1, with D possibly matching TRBD1 (6 bases). Germline-derived CDR1 and CDR2 are SGHRS and YFSETQ. CDR3 length equals 14 residues. V was trimmed by 2 bases and J by 5 bases, leaving 13 bases between them. The chain's CDR3 is CASSFLQGSTEAFF. The CDR3 coding sequence is TGCGCCAGCAGCTTTTTACAGGGATCGACTGAAGCTTTCTTT.

DNA of the CDR3: TGTGCCATCAGGGGACTGAACACTGAAGCTTTCTTT. Its protein product is CAIRGLNTEAFF. The chain employs TRBV10-3 and TRBJ1-1; D might be TRBD1 (5 bases). Germline CDR1 reads ENHRY; CDR2 reads SYGVKD. Trimming pared 6 bases from V and 0 bases from J, leaving 5 bases between. The CDR3 is 12 amino acids.

The chain couples TRBV14 to TRBJ2-1, with D possibly TRBD2 on 5 matching bases. V was trimmed by 1 base and J by 2 bases, leaving 18 bases between them. Germline values: CDR1 SGHDN, CDR2 FVKESK. The CDR3 is 18 residues long. For the CDR3, the DNA is TGTGCCAGCAGCCAAGTTCCAACTTGGCGGGTAGCCTACAATGAGCAGTTCTTC. As protein: CASSQVPTWRVAYNEQFF.

This clonotype was seen only a few times. The V gene is TRBV4-1, the J gene TRBJ2-5; D gene uncertain. Germline V lookup: CDR1 MGHRA, CDR2 YSYEKL. Deletions cut 0 bases from V and 3 bases from J, with 8 bases between. CDR3 length equals 14 residues. CDR3 nucleotide sequence: TGCGCCAGCAGCCAAGATGCCAGAAAAGAGACCCAGTACTTC. Residues: CASSQDARKETQYF.

This chain uses TRBV15 with TRBJ2-1, with D possibly matching TRBD2 (6 bases). The CDR3 runs 15 residues. The germline V gene encodes CDR1 LNHNV and CDR2 YYDKDF (reference sequence). Trimming removed 4 bases from V and 6 bases from J, with 16 bases in between. CDR3 nucleotide sequence: TGTGCCACCAGCACAATGGGAGGTAGTGGCAATGAGCAGTTCTTC. Its protein product is CATSTMGGSGNEQFF.

The rearrangement links TRBV5-1 to TRBJ2-7; D unresolved. V was trimmed by 7 bases and J by 2 bases, leaving 16 bases between them. From germline, CDR1 is SGHRS and CDR2 YFSETQ. The CDR3 loop spans 14 amino acids. CDR3 in DNA: TGCGCCAGCCAGCTGACCCCTACGGCCTACGAGCAGTACTTC. Protein: CASQLTPTAYEQYF.

This sequence joins TRBV10-2 and TRBJ2-7, with no clear D. This CDR3 is built from 13 residues. Trimming stripped 6 bases from V and 7 bases from J, with 16 bases between. Germline assignment: CDR1 WSHSY and CDR2 SAAADI. The DNA of the CDR3 is TGCGCCAGCAGAGGTCGCGGACCAGTTGAGCAGTACGTC. Protein: CASRGRGPVEQYV.

The chain carries TRBV20-1 and TRBJ2-1; possibly TRBD2 for D (6 bases). The CDR3 runs 13 residues. Germline V CDR1 and CDR2: DFQATT, SNEGSKA (reference sequence). V dropped 2 bases and J dropped 7 bases, with 12 bases sitting between them. The CDR3 bases are TGCAGTGCTAGAAGCGGAGGAGGGAATGAGCAGTTCTTC. Its protein is CSARSGGGNEQFF.

The chain joins TRBV4-1 to TRBJ1-5, with TRBD1 matching 8 bases. The CDR3 has 16 amino acids. Germline CDR1 is MGHRA and CDR2 is YSYEKL. The V and J ends lost 4 bases and 5 bases, in that order; junction bases with no gene match: 10. CDR3 in amino acids: CASSRTGTDRYQPQHF. CDR3 DNA: TGCGCCAGCAGCCGGACAGGGACAGATCGTTATCAGCCCCAGCATTTT.

The chain couples TRBV14 to TRBJ2-3; 11 bases match TRBD2. This CDR3 contains 18 residues. Unmatched junction bases numbered 11, after V lost 4 bases and J lost 2 bases. Germline lookup yields CDR1 SGHDN and CDR2 FVKESK. This CDR3 is CASSPSGLAGGSTDTQYF. The CDR3 DNA sequence: TGTGCCAGCAGCCCAAGTGGGCTAGCGGGAGGCTCCACAGATACGCAGTATTTT.

This clonotype occurred a few times. The chain carries TRBV15 and TRBJ2-3, with D unclear. With 0 bases removed from V and 4 bases from J, the gap between germline ends came to 11 bases. The length of the CDR3 is 15 residues. The germline V gene has CDR1 LNHNV and CDR2 YYDKDF (reference sequence). The CDR3, as DNA: TGTGCCACCAGCAGAGATCTGTCCCGGTCAGATACGCAGTATTTT. It specifies CATSRDLSRSDTQYF.

The J gene is TRBJ2-5, the V gene TRBV5-1; a possible D gene is TRBD2 (7 bases). Trimming left V 4 bases short and J 2 bases short, with 15 bases between. The CDR3 length is 15 residues. Looked up from germline, CDR1 is SGHRS and CDR2 is YFSETQ. CDR3 nucleotides: TGCGCCAGCAGCCAACAGGGAGGGGGGCAAGAGACCCAGTACTTC. Translated, it gives CASSQQGGGQETQYF.

The chain has TRBV6-5 and TRBJ2-1; 11 bases are shared with TRBD2. In germline, CDR1 is MNHEY, CDR2 SVGAGI. J gave up 6 bases and V 4 bases, and 8 bases lay outside the gene matches. This CDR3 contains 16 residues. CDR3 bases: TGTGCCAGCAGTTCCCATACTAGCGGGAGTGGCAATGAGCAGTTCTTC. As protein: CASSSHTSGSGNEQFF.

The chain joins TRBV10-3 to TRBJ2-3, with D perhaps TRBD1 or TRBD2 (5 bases each). This CDR3 is built from 12 residues. Germline CDR1 and CDR2: ENHRY and SYGVKD. V was clipped by 11 bases and J by 2 bases, with 11 bases between them. The CDR3: CALGDPTDTQYF. The CDR3 DNA is TGTGCCCTCGGGGACCCCACAGATACGCAGTATTTT.

V and J are TRBV5-1 and TRBJ2-7, with no clear D. Between the trimmed V and J ends, which lost 1 base and 7 bases, there was a span of 12 bases. This CDR3 has 13 amino acids. Germline V gene lookup returns CDR1 SGHRS and CDR2 YFSETQ. The CDR3 nucleotides are TGCGCCAGCAGCTTGTCTACCCCGGCAGAGCAGTACTTC. This gives the protein CASSLSTPAEQYF.

The chain combines TRBV28 with TRBJ2-7; 7 bases map to TRBD2. The junction had 10 bases not matched to a gene; V was cut back by 4 bases and J by 4 bases. CDR1 is MDHEN, CDR2 SYDVKM, per germline. The CDR3 is 15 amino acids. CDR3 region: CASSSERSGLYEQYF. CDR3 in DNA: TGTGCCAGCAGTTCTGAGCGTAGCGGGCTATACGAGCAGTACTTC.

The chain links TRBV2 to TRBJ2-1, with TRBD2 matching 12 bases. Germline V gene lookup returns CDR1 SNHLY and CDR2 FYNNEI. The CDR3 length is 19 residues. V gave up 11 bases and J gave up 2 bases; unmatched junction bases: 19. For the CDR3, the DNA is TGTGCCTTCTGTTTATATGGTGCTAGCGGGAGGGGGGCCTACAATGAGCAGTTCTTC. Amino acids: CAFCLYGASGRGAYNEQFF.

The CDR3 DNA follows: TGTGCCAGCAGCTTAGATCCGTTGTACAATGAGCAGTTCTTC. Its protein product is CASSLDPLYNEQFF. The chain recombines TRBV11-2 with TRBJ2-1; D remains ambiguous. The CDR3 spans 14 residues. V was clipped by 0 bases and J by 4 bases, with 7 bases between them. Germline V gives CDR1 SGHAT, CDR2 FQNNGV. Complete variable domain (other parts from reference TRBV11-2 and TRBJ2-1): EAGVAQSPRYKIIEKRQSVAFWCNPISGHATLYWYQQILGQGPKLLIQFQNNGVVDDSQLPKDRFSAERLKGVDSTLKIQPAKLEDSAVYLCASSLDPLYNEQFFGPGTRLTVL.

The rearrangement joins TRBV7-6 to TRBJ2-1; TRBD2 agrees at 9 bases. The CDR3 totals 16 residues. The trim removed 0 bases at V and 5 bases at J, leaving 5 bases unmatched. The germline V gene has CDR1 SGHVS and CDR2 FNYEAQ. CDR3 sequence: CASSLARGGLDNEQFF. DNA for the CDR3: TGTGCCAGCAGCTTAGCGCGGGGGGGCCTTGACAATGAGCAGTTCTTC.

This clonotype has only a few counts. This chain joins TRBV11-2 and TRBJ2-2; either TRBD1 or TRBD2 may supply D (6 bases each). V was shortened by 3 bases and J by 4 bases, with 12 bases between the two germline ends. CDR3 length equals 15 residues. In germline, CDR1 is SGHAT, CDR2 FQNNGV. The CDR3 coding sequence is TGTGCCAGCAGCTTTGGGGGGCCCGGCACCGGGGAGCTGTTTTTT. Amino acid sequence: CASSFGGPGTGELFF.

The gene calls are TRBV11-3 and TRBJ2-1; D unclear. The CDR3 consists of 14 residues. Germline assignment: CDR1 SGHNT and CDR2 YENEEA. Trimming cost V 5 bases and J 6 bases, with 14 bases left between them. CDR3 amino acids: CASSPRWLPNEQFF. CDR3 bases: TGTGCCAGCAGCCCACGGTGGCTACCCAATGAGCAGTTCTTC.